Here is one T cell receptor beta chain with its context. Its antigen is unidentified. From the RACE reads, TCRdb called clonotypes with MiXCR, one entry per CDR3 protein. The sample has around 330,000 distinct CDR3 sequences, roughly 6% seen once. Trimming shortened V by 4 bases and J by 4 bases, and 13 bases separated the two germline ends. Germline V lookup: CDR1 SGHTA, CDR2 FQGNSA. The CDR3 totals 14 residues. This sample was taken from a study of human T cells and chemical hapten exposure. In the study overall: Application of 0.01% DPC to the upper back was done by patch test, with a reading at 6 days. General observations from the study: With alopecia, donors may have immune responses unlike healthy people's.

Sample time point: pre-sensitization, week 0. Treatment described: therapeutic diphenylcyclopropenone sensitization with weekly scalp DPC. Each patch test followed a blood draw. Sequences were derived from whole blood, sampled in connection with sensitization to the hapten diphenylcyclopropenone (DPC). This TCR was recovered from a woman under 30 with alopecia areata. Some clones in this sample may be carry-over from other donors' samples. The genes are TRBV7-2 and TRBJ2-5, with unresolved D. This CDR3 reads CASSSSRSGETQYF. CDR3 nucleotide sequence: TGTGCCAGCAGCTCCTCCCGGTCTGGAGAGACCCAGTACTTC.